This T cell receptor (beta chain) was captured in a study of T cells in Graves' hyperthyroidism and ophthalmopathy. The overall study: Peripheral blood was obtained at initial diagnosis, preceding any treatment.

This clonotype showed up many times. What it binds is unknown. Diagnostic decisions used clinical symptoms, serum thyroxine and TRAb, thyroid ultrasound and orbital computed tomography. Out of roughly 9.1 ml of fresh peripheral blood came the PBMCs. Study results and caveats: A model of 13 V-J pairs discriminated ophthalmopathy from stable hyperthyroidism.

RNA transcripts were the template for amplifying TCR beta CDR3 regions. The HTBI set primed first-round TCR CDR3 RT-PCR. TCRdb redid the calling of the multiplex PCR reads with MiXCR, one entry per CDR3 protein. This table holds about 410,000 distinct CDR3 sequences, about 14% found once. This receptor was taken from a woman in her twenties or thirties with Graves' ophthalmopathy. Sequencing used blood.

This chain's CDR3 is CASSLARRQSYEQYF. CDR3 in DNA: TGTGCCAGCAGCTTGGCCCGCAGGCAGTCCTACGAGCAGTACTTC. V gene TRBV5-6 combines with J gene TRBJ2-7; the D is unclear. The CDR3 is 15 residues long. V dropped 0 bases and J dropped 1 base, with 11 bases sitting between them. Per germline, CDR1 SGHDT and CDR2 YYEEEE.